A single sample gave rise to the 21 T cell receptor beta chains below, sequenced in a study of CD8 T cells in ankylosing spondylitis. TCRdb called the 5' RACE reads again in MiXCR, with one record for every CDR3 protein. The sample has about 240,000 distinct CDR3 sequences, over 8.5% seen once. Input material: blood, either unsorted or a sorted T cell fraction (not recorded which). The source of these receptors is a male donor with ankylosing spondylitis or in good health (not recorded which).

This clonotype was seen a few times. The chain employs TRBV23-1 and TRBJ2-1; D is unclear. TRBV23-1 is an open reading frame, and its role is uncertain. With 2 bases removed from V and 5 bases from J, the gap between germline ends came to 7 bases. This CDR3 comprises 13 residues. CDR3 residues: CASSQRQDNEQFF. The CDR3, as DNA: TGCGCCAGCAGTCAACGTCAGGACAATGAGCAGTTCTTC.

This clonotype occurred a few times. The rearrangement uses TRBV20-1 and TRBJ2-1, with a possible D match to TRBD1 (6 bases). This CDR3 spans 17 amino acids. CDR1 and CDR2 from the germline V gene are DFQATT and SNEGSKA (reference sequence). Trimming stripped 6 bases from V and 0 bases from J, with 21 bases between. The CDR3 nucleotides read TGCAGTGCAAGCCCTGTGGACAGATCCTACTCCTACAATGAGCAGTTCTTC. Its protein is CSASPVDRSYSYNEQFF.

The V gene is TRBV20-1, the J gene TRBJ2-2; TRBD1 matches 7 bases. With 5 bases clipped from V and 6 bases from J, the junction kept 15 bases outside the gene matches. This CDR3 region has 16 residues. Germline V CDR1 and CDR2: DFQATT, SNEGSKA (reference sequence). The CDR3 loop reads CSAGRTGTVGSGELFF. In DNA, the CDR3 is TGCAGTGCTGGCCGTACGGGGACAGTAGGCTCCGGGGAGCTGTTTTTT.

This clonotype was recorded many times. Here the CDR3 DNA reads TGTGCCAGCAGCGTAGGGATCGGGGAGACCCAGTACTTC. Amino acids: CASSVGIGETQYF. This rearrangement joins TRBV9 to TRBJ2-5, with no clear D. The CDR3 has 13 amino acids. V lost 0 bases to trimming and J lost 5 bases, with 8 bases between them. Germline V gene data show CDR1 as SGDLS and CDR2 as YYNGEE. Based on the CDR3 plus reference TRBV9 and TRBJ2-5, the full variable domain is DSGVTQTPKHLITATGQRVTLRCSPRSGDLSVYWYQQSLDQGLQFLIQYYNGEERAKGNILERFSAQQFPDLHSELNLSSLELGDSALYFCASSVGIGETQYFGPGTRLLVL.

CDR3 sequence (DNA): TGTGCCAGCAGCGAGGGAGGGACAGAGGTCTACGAGCAGTACTTC. Amino acids: CASSEGGTEVYEQYF. The rearrangement uses TRBV9 and TRBJ2-7; D is tentatively TRBD1 or TRBD2 (7 bases each). The V end lost 3 bases, the J end lost 3 bases, and 16 bases lay between the germline ends. The CDR3 consists of 15 residues. From germline, CDR1 is SGDLS and CDR2 YYNGEE.

In its sample, this clonotype was seen a few times. The chain is built from TRBV14 and TRBJ2-7; TRBD1 is a possible D gene (7 bases). Trimming took 0 bases from V and 3 from J, leaving 24 bases between them. CDR3 length: 19 amino acids. Per germline, CDR1 SGHDN and CDR2 FVKESK. CDR3 bases: TGTGCCAGCAGCCAAGATAGGGGGGTTGGGACAGCAACGGACTACGAGCAGTACTTC. It translates to CASSQDRGVGTATDYEQYF.

Many counts were recorded for this clonotype. The rearrangement uses TRBV6-5 and TRBJ2-7; 7 bases are shared with TRBD1. The CDR3 runs to 17 residues. CDR1 is MNHEY, CDR2 SVGAGI, per germline. Germline trimming cut 2 bases from V and 0 bases from J; bases unmatched to any gene: 10. In DNA form, the CDR3 reads TGTGCCAGCAGTTACGCGAAGACAGGACAGGACTCCTACGAGCAGTACTTC. Amino acids: CASSYAKTGQDSYEQYF.

This clonotype was observed many times. V and J are TRBV5-6 and TRBJ2-7; no clear D gene. CDR3 size: 13 residues. CDR1 SGHDT and CDR2 YYEEEE come from the germline V gene. V was shortened by 0 bases and J by 5 bases, with 9 bases between the two germline ends. CDR3 region: CASSLGPRNEQYF. In DNA, the CDR3 is TGTGCCAGCAGCTTGGGCCCGCGTAACGAGCAGTACTTC.

This clonotype was counted many times. The chain recombines TRBV27 with TRBJ1-5; a possible D gene is TRBD1 (5 bases). CDR1 and CDR2 from the germline V gene are MNHEY and SMNVEV (reference sequence). V lost 1 base, J lost 8 bases, and 12 bases lay in between. The CDR3 spans 14 residues. The CDR3 region is CASSLLGVGEPQHF. Written as DNA, the CDR3 is TGTGCCAGCAGTTTATTAGGGGTAGGAGAGCCCCAGCATTTT.

Many counts were recorded for this clonotype. V is TRBV29-1 and J is TRBJ1-1, with a weak D call TRBD1 (5 bases). V gave up 7 bases and J gave up 3 bases, with 12 bases separating them. In germline, CDR1 is SQVTM, CDR2 ANQGSEA. This CDR3 has 12 amino acids. The CDR3 nucleotides read TGCAGCGGAACAGGCGACGACACTGAAGCTTTCTTT. Its protein product is CSGTGDDTEAFF.

This clonotype was seen many times. The chain links TRBV12-3 or TRBV12-4 to TRBJ1-1; D uncertain. The CDR3 length is 13 residues. The V end was cut by 2 bases, the J end by 1 base, with 5 bases between. The CDR3, as DNA: TGTGCCAGCAGTTTAAATTGGAACACTGAAGCTTTCTTT. It encodes CASSLNWNTEAFF.

This clonotype was found many times. CDR3 protein: CASSSRGEGSPLHF. The CDR3 region has the DNA TGTGCCAGCAGCTCAAGGGGGGAGGGTTCACCCCTCCACTTT. This sequence joins TRBV11-2 and TRBJ1-6; tentatively, D is TRBD1 (6 bases). V lost 4 bases, J lost 9 bases, and 13 bases lay in between. CDR3 size: 14 residues. CDR1 is SGHAT, CDR2 FQNNGV, per germline.

The sample holds a few counts of this clonotype. The chain joins TRBV11-2 to TRBJ2-2, with D possibly matching TRBD2 (5 bases). Germline-derived CDR1 and CDR2 are SGHAT and FQNNGV. The length of the CDR3 is 16 residues. V was shortened by 7 bases and J by 3 bases, with 18 bases between the two germline ends. CDR3 region: CASTPVSAFYTGELFF. The CDR3 DNA follows: TGTGCCAGCACCCCGGTTAGCGCATTTTACACCGGGGAGCTGTTTTTT.

Ten or more counts support this clonotype. V gene TRBV24-1 combines with J gene TRBJ2-2, with 10 bases identical to TRBD2. With 4 bases clipped from V and 7 bases from J, the junction kept 8 bases outside the gene matches. The V gene's germline CDR1 is KGHDR and CDR2 SFDVKD. The CDR3 is 16 residues long. CDR3 sequence reads: CATSEEAGGPGGELFF. CDR3 DNA: TGTGCCACCAGTGAGGAAGCGGGAGGGCCCGGCGGGGAGCTGTTTTTT.

This clonotype occurred many times. This chain connects TRBV6-5 to TRBJ2-7; D might be TRBD1 (5 bases). Trimming took 0 bases from V and 5 from J, leaving 5 bases between them. The CDR3 spans 12 residues. Per the germline V gene, CDR1 is MNHEY and CDR2 is SVGAGI. The CDR3 DNA follows: TGTGCCAGCAGTTACTCAGGGGACGAGCAGTACTTC. Amino acid sequence: CASSYSGDEQYF.

The table lists this clonotype with a few counts. V gene TRBV6-5 combines with J gene TRBJ2-2; 8 bases map to TRBD1. This CDR3 is built from 14 residues. Per the germline V gene, CDR1 is MNHEY and CDR2 is SVGAGI. Unmatched junction bases numbered 4, after V lost 4 bases and J lost 6 bases. The CDR3: CASSWTGSPGELFF. CDR3 coding DNA: TGTGCCAGCAGTTGGACAGGGAGCCCCGGGGAGCTGTTTTTT.

To note about this clonotype: This may be a read error: a much more frequent sequence differs by one nucleotide. This sequence joins TRBV2 and TRBJ2-4; D remains ambiguous. The germline CDR1 and CDR2 sequences are SNHLY and FYNNEI. The CDR3 sequence is 13 residues long. CDR3 DNA sequence: TGTGCCAGCAGTGAATGGTTCAGTAACATTCAGAACTTC. Encoded protein: CASSEWFSNIQNF.

This clonotype showed up just a few times. This chain connects TRBV20-1 to TRBJ2-7; 7 positions match TRBD1. This CDR3 spans 13 amino acids. With V trimmed by 3 bases and J by 2 bases, 4 bases remained unmatched. The germline gives CDR1 DFQATT, CDR2 SNEGSKA (reference sequence). Written as DNA, the CDR3 is TGCAGTGCTAGGGGGACAGCCACCTACGAGCAGTACTTC. It is translated as CSARGTATYEQYF.

CDR3 DNA sequence: TGTGCCAGCAGGAAGTCTAAGCTACTGAACACTGAAGCTTTCTTT. It specifies CASRKSKLLNTEAFF. This sequence joins TRBV2 and TRBJ1-1; D is undetermined. Deletions cut 6 bases from V and 0 bases from J, with 14 bases between. The CDR3 covers 15 residues. Germline V CDR1 and CDR2: SNHLY, FYNNEI.

The table lists this clonotype with many counts. The chain combines TRBV5-8 with TRBJ2-5; possibly TRBD1 for D (5 bases). The V gene's germline CDR1 is SGHTS and CDR2 YDEGEE. The CDR3 covers 12 residues. V was clipped by 7 bases and J by 3 bases, with 10 bases between them. CDR3 sequence (DNA): TGTGCCAGCGCTTTACAGGAAGAGACCCAGTACTTC. Translation gives CASALQEETQYF.

This clonotype has only a few counts. This chain links TRBV10-2 with TRBJ1-2; no reliable D call. The V gene lost 6 bases and the J gene lost 8 bases, with 13 bases spanning the gap. This CDR3 is 12 amino acids long. Germline loops: CDR1 WSHSY, CDR2 SAAADI. The CDR3 here is CASSWAGGGYTF. The CDR3 DNA sequence: TGCGCCAGCAGCTGGGCAGGCGGGGGCTACACCTTC.